This T cell receptor beta chain was found in a study of T-cell reconstitution after alpha-beta-depleted transplantation in children. Broader study findings: Recipient T cells and thymic progenitors that survived were the source of the high TCRbeta diversity seen at day 60 in some patients. The authors attributed T-cell counts and diversity one year after transplant mostly to newly produced T cells. Roughly two months post-transplant, alpha-beta T cells reportedly originated from several hundred graft clones that had expanded.

The V gene's germline CDR1 is SGHTA and CDR2 FQGTGA. The CDR3 runs to 13 residues. On this clonotype itself: Its matching antigen is unknown. At one end, the junction sequence differs from germline, possibly due to a read error.

Unique molecular identifiers featured in how the TCRbeta library was prepared. TCRdb redid the calling of the PCR reads with MiXCR, one entry per CDR3 protein. The repertoire has 300,000 or so distinct CDR3 sequences, around 25% of them found once; the top ten carry approximately 11%. The input for sequencing was PBMCs, mostly from graft donor cells, taken 180 days after TCRalphabeta/CD19-depleted stem cell transplant. This receptor was taken from a male patient younger than 18 who had a stem cell transplant for acute lymphoblastic leukemia, so the T cells may come from the graft donor. V gene TRBV7-3 combines with J gene TRBJ1-2, with 7 bases identical to TRBD1. The DNA of the CDR3 is TGTGCCAGCAGCTTCCGGGACAGTACCGGCTCCACCTTC. This translates into CASSFRDSTGSTF.